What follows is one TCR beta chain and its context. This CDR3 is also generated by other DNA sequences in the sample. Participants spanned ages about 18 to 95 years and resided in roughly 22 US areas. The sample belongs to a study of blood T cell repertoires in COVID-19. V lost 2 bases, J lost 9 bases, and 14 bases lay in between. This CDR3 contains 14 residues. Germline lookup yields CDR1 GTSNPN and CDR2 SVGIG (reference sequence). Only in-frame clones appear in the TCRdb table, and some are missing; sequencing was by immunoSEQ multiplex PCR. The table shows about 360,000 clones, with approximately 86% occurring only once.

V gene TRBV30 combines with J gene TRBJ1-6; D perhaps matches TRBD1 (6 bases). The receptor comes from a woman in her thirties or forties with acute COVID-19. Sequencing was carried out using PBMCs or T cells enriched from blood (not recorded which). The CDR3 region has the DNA TGTGCCTGGAGTTCGGGGCAGGGGATTTCACCCCTCCACTTT. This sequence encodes CAWSSGQGISPLHF.